This entry is about one T cell receptor (beta chain). Its antigen is not known. CDR1 is LNHDA and CDR2 is SQIVND in the germline V gene (reference sequence). This CDR3 region has 16 residues. With V trimmed by 1 base and J by 5 bases, 8 bases remained unmatched. The PCR ran on 60 Vbeta and 13 Jbeta primers. Data came from immunoSEQ multiplex PCR; TCRdb stores just in-frame clones and leaves some out. The data hold about 150,000 clones, with about 75% observed a single time. The source of the sample is a study of cytomegalovirus exposure and HLA in healthy donors. Broader study findings: The later analysis indicated that the majority of CMV-associated TCR beta chains appeared HLA-restricted. In a later analysis, parvovirus B19, influenza, CMV and Epstein-Barr virus appeared linked to several top co-occurrence clusters. The study found most TCR sequences rare, yet found some public TCRs in many donors.

The chain uses TRBV19 and TRBJ1-5; TRBD1 aligns across 7 bases. Sequenced material: PBMCs. The sequence was obtained from a man aged 30 to 39 in good health and CMV-seronegative. The CDR3 bases are TGTGCCAGTAGTATAGCCACCCATCAGGGGGATCAGCCCCAGCATTTT. Residues: CASSIATHQGDQPQHF.